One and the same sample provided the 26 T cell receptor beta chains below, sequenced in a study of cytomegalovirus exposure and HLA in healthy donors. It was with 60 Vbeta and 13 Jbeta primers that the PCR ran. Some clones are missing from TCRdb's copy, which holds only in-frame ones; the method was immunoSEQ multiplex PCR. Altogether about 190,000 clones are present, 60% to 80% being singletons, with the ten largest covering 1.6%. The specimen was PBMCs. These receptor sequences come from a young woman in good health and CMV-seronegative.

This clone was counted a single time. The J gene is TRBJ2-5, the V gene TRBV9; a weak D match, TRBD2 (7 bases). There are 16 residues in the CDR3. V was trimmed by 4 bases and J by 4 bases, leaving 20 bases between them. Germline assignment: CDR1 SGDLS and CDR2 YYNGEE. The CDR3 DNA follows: TGTGCCAGCAGCCCCCACGGGGGGCTGGGTAGAGAGACCCAGTACTTC. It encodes CASSPHGGLGRETQYF. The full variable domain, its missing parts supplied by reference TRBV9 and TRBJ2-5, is DSGVTQTPKHLITATGQRVTLRCSPRSGDLSVYWYQQSLDQGLQFLIQYYNGEERAKGNILERFSAQQFPDLHSELNLSSLELGDSALYFCASSPHGGLGRETQYFGPGTRLLVL.

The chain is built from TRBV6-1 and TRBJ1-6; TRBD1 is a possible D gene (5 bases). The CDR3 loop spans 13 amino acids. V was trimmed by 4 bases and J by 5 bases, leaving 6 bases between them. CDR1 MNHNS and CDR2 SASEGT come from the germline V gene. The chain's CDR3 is CASSGTNNSPLHF. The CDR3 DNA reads TGTGCCAGCAGTGGGACAAATAATTCACCCCTCCACTTT.

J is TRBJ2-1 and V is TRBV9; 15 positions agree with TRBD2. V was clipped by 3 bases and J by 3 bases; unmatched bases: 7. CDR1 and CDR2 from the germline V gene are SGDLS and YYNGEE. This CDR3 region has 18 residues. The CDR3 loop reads CASSETGLAGGLYNEQFF. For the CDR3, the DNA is TGTGCCAGCAGCGAAACCGGACTAGCGGGGGGGCTCTACAATGAGCAGTTCTTC.

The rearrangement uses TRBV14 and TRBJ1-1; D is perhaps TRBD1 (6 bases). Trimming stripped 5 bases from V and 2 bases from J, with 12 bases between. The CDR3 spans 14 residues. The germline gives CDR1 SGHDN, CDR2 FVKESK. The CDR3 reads CASSTGWRNTEAFF. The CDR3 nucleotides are TGTGCCAGCAGCACAGGGTGGAGAAACACTGAAGCTTTCTTT.

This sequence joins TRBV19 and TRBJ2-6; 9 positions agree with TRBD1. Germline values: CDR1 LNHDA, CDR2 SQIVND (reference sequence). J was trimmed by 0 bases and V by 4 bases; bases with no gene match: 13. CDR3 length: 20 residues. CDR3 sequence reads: CASSKTGTGNLPSGANVLTF. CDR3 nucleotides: TGTGCCAGTAGTAAAACCGGGACAGGGAATCTTCCCTCTGGGGCCAACGTCCTGACTTTC. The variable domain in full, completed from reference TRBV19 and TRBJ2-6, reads DGGITQSPKYLFRKEGQNVTLSCEQNLNHDAMYWYRQDPGQGLRLIYYSQIVNDFQKGDIAEGYSVSREKKESFPLTVTSAQKNPTAFYLCASSKTGTGNLPSGANVLTFGAGSRLTVL.

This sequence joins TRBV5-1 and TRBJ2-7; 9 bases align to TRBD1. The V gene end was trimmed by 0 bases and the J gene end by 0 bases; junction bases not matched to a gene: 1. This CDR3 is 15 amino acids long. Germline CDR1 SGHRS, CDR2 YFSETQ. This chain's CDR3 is CASSLGQGVSYEQYF. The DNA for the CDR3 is TGCGCCAGCAGCTTGGGACAGGGGGTCTCCTACGAGCAGTACTTC.

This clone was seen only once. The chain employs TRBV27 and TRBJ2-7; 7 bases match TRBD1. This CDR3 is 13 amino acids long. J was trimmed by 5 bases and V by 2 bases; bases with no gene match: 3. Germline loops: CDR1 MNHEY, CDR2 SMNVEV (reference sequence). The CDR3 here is CASSLQGDHEQYF. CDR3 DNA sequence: TGTGCCAGCAGTTTACAGGGGGACCACGAGCAGTACTTC.

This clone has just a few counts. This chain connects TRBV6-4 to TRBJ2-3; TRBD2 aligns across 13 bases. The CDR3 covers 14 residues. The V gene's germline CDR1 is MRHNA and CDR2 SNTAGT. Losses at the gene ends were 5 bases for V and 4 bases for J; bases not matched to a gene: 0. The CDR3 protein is CASSTSGGADTQYF. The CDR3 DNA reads TGTGCCAGCAGTACTAGCGGGGGGGCAGATACGCAGTATTTT.

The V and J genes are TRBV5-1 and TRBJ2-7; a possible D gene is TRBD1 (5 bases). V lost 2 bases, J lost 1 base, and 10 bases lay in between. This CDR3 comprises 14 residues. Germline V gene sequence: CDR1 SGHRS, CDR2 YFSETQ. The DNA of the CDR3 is TGCGCCAGCAGCTTTTCCCAGGGATCCTACGAGCAGTACTTC. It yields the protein CASSFSQGSYEQYF. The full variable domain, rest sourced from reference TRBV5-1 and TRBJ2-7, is KAGVTQTPRYLIKTRGQQVTLSCSPISGHRSVSWYQQTPGQGLQFLFEYFSETQRNKGNFPGRFSGRQFSNSRSEMNVSTLELGDSALYLCASSFSQGSYEQYFGPGTRLTVT.

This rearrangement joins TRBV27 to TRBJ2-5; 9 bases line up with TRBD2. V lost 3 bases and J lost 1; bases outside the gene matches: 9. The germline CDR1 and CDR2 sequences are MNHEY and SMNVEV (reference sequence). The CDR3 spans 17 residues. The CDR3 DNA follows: TGTGCCAGCAGTTTCAGCGGGGGGCGAAGCCTCCAAGAGACCCAGTACTTC. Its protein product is CASSFSGGRSLQETQYF.

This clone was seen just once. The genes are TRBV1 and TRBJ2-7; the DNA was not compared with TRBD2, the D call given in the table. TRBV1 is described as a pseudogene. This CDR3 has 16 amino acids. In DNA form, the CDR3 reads TGCACCAGCAGCCAAGATTCAGGACTAGTCCCCTACGAGCAGTACTTC. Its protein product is CTSSQDSGLVPYEQYF.

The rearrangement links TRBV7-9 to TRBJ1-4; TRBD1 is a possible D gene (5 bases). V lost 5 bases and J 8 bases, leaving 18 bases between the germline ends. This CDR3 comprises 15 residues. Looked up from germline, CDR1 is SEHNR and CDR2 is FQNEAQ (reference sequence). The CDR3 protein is CASSPLRDSGEKLFF. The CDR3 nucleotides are TGTGCCAGCAGCCCGCTCCGGGACTCGGGGGAAAAACTGTTTTTT.

The DNA for the CDR3 is TGTGCCAGCTCACCACGTGGGAGGGAGAGCTCTGGAAACACCATATATTTT. It specifies CASSPRGRESSGNTIYF. The V gene is TRBV18, the J gene TRBJ1-3, with no clear D. Trimming left V 1 base short and J 0 bases short, with 13 bases between. Germline-derived CDR1 and CDR2 are KGHSH and LQKENI. This CDR3 has 17 residues.

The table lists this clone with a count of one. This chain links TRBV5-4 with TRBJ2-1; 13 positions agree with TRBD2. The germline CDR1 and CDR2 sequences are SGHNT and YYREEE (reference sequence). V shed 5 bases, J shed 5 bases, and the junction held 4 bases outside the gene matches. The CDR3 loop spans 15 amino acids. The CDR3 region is CASSTTSGGNNEQFF. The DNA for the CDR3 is TGTGCCAGCAGTACGACTAGCGGGGGGAACAATGAGCAGTTCTTC.

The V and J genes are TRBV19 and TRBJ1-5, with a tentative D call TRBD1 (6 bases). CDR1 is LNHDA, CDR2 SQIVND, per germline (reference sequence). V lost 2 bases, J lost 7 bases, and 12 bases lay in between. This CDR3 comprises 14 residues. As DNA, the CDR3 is TGTGCCAGTAGTATACGGCAGGGGCGCCAGCCCCAGCATTTT. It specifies CASSIRQGRQPQHF.

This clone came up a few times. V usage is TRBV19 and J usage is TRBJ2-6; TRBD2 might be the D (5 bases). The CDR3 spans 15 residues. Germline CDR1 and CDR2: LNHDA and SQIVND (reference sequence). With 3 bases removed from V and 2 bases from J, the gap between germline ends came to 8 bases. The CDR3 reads CASSIGVAGANVLTF. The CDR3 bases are TGTGCCAGTAGTATCGGGGTAGCTGGGGCCAACGTCCTGACTTTC.

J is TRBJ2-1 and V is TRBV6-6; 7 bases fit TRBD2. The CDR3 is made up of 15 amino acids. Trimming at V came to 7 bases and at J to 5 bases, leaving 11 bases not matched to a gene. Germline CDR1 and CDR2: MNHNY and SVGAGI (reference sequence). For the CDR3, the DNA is TGTGCCAGCATAGGGGATGGCGGGAGAGACAATGAGCAGTTCTTC. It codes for CASIGDGGRDNEQFF.

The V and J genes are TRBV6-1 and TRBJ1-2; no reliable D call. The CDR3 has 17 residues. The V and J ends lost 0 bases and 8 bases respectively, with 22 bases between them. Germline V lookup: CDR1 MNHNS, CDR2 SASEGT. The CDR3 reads CASSEAPIGSSLRGYTF. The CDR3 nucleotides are TGTGCCAGCAGTGAAGCGCCCATCGGATCAAGCCTCAGGGGCTACACCTTC.

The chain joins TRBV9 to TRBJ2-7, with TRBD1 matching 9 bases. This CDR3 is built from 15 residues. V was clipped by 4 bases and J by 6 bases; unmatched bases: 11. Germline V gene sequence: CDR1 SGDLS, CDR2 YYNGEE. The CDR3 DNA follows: TGTGCCAGCAGCTCCCCCGGGGGACAGGGAAGCGAGCAGTACTTC. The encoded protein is CASSSPGGQGSEQYF.

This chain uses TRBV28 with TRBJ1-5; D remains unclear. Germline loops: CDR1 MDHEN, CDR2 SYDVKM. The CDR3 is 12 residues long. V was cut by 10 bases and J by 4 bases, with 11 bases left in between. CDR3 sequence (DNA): TGTGCCACCGGTAACAGAAATCAGCCCCAGCATTTT. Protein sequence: CATGNRNQPQHF.

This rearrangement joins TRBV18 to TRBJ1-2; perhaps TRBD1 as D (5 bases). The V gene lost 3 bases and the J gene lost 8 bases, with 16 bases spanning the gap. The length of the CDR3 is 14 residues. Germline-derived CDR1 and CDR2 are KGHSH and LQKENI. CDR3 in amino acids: CASSPDSPYYGYTF. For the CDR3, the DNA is TGTGCCAGCTCACCCGACAGTCCTTATTACGGCTACACCTTC.

CDR3 residues: CASSLGRGDTQYF. Written as DNA, the CDR3 is TGTGCCAGCAGCTTAGGCAGGGGAGATACGCAGTATTTT. This chain joins TRBV7-6 and TRBJ2-3, with D tentatively TRBD1 (6 bases). The length of the CDR3 is 13 residues. The germline V and J ends were trimmed by 1 base and 5 bases, with 7 bases remaining between them. Germline assignment: CDR1 SGHVS and CDR2 FNYEAQ.

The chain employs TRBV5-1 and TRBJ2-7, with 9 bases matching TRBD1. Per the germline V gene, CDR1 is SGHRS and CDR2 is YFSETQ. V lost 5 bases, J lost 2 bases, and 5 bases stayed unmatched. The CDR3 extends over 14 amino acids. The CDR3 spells CASRSGTGTYEQYF. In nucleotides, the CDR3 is TGCGCCAGCAGATCCGGGACAGGGACCTACGAGCAGTACTTC.

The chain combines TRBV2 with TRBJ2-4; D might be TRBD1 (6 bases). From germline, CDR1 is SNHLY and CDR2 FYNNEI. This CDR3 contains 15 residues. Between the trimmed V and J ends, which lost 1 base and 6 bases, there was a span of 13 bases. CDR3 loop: CASSEEAQGRNIQYF. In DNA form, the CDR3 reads TGTGCCAGCAGTGAAGAGGCACAGGGAAGAAACATTCAGTACTTC. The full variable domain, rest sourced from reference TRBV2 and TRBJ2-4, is EPEVTQTPSHQVTQMGQEVILRCVPISNHLYFYWYRQILGQKVEFLVSFYNNEISEKSEIFDDQFSVERPDGSNFTLKIRSTKLEDSAMYFCASSEEAQGRNIQYFGAGTRLSVL.

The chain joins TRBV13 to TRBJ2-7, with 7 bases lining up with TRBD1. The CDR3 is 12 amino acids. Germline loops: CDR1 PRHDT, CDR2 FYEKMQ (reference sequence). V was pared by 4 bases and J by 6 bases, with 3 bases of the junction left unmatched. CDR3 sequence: CASSYRGFEQYF. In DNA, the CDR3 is TGTGCCAGCAGCTACAGGGGTTTCGAGCAGTACTTC.

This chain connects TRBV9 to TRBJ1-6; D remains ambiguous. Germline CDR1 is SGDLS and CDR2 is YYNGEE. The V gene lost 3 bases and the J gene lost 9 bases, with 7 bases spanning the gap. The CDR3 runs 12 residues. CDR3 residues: CASSASGSPLHF. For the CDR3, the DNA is TGTGCCAGCAGCGCGTCAGGTTCACCCCTCCACTTT.